This T cell receptor (beta chain) was profiled in a study of OX40 agonist ivuxolimab in advanced cancers. Looking at the study overall: Ivuxolimab, which targeted the costimulatory receptor OX40 (CD134), was an agonistic, fully human IgG2 monoclonal antibody. The point of sequencing TCRbeta in the periphery was to test whether ivuxolimab changed TCR sequence diversity and drove clonal T-cell expansion. The paper covers the monotherapy dose-escalation part of the phase I ivuxolimab trial, which included N of about 56 patients. In the dose-escalation cohort, 82.7% of patients were male, and the mean age was approximately 60 years, with a range of 23 to 79. Intravenous ivuxolimab was administered to patients every 2 weeks at six dose levels: 0.01, 0.1, 0.3, 1.5, 3 and 10 mg/kg. Partial responses were achieved by three dose-escalation patients, of whom one had hepatocellular carcinoma and two had cutaneous melanoma. Among the roughly 54 dose-escalation patients, about 20 had hepatocellular carcinoma, roughly 15 melanoma, 9 renal cell carcinoma and 9 head and neck cancer. Patients were allowed to have had prior anti-PD-1, anti-PD-L1 or anti-CTLA-4 therapy, and approximately 37% of the dose-escalation patients had been treated with checkpoint inhibitors.

The germline V end is reduced by 1 base and the J end by 6 bases; junction bases left unmatched: 8. Taken from the germline V gene, the CDR1 and CDR2 loops are MGHRA and YSYEKL. From the cysteine up to the phenylalanine, the CDR3 has a length of 16 residues. The sequence is cut down to CDR3 DNA, 48 bases in frame from base 1. This clone was seen just once. The antigen it recognizes is unknown. Per-base quality was not reported, and no clone a single base away is much larger than it. The trial excluded patients who had a history of autoimmune disease or were on systemic immunosuppression. In every dose cohort, peripheral blood was drawn for TCR sequencing at baseline, cycle 4 day 1, and cycle 7 day 1. The samples were taken from a phase I, first-in-human, multicenter, open-label dose-escalation trial of ivuxolimab. The trial enrolled adults with locally advanced or metastatic head and neck squamous cell, hepatocellular, melanoma or renal cell carcinoma. Before TCR sequencing, CD4+ T cells and CD8+ T cells were sorted from peripheral blood as separate populations.

General study outcomes and caveats: On average, CD8+ T cells showed more expanded clones than CD4+ T cells after ivuxolimab. Low levels of normalized T-cell clonal expansion were also seen in some patients who did not respond. Antigen specificity was not determined for the clonally expanded peripheral T cells. Clonal expansion of both CD4+ and CD8+ blood T cells was observed from baseline to week 6 at doses 0.1 to 3.0 mg/kg. Partial responders in the 0.1-3.0 mg/kg groups had among the lowest normalized peripheral clonal expansion, especially among CD8+ T cells.

To sequence the TCRbeta CDR3 region, genomic DNA was isolated from the sorted cells. TCRbeta CDR3 regions were sequenced using the immunoSEQ Assay. Here the immuneACCESS table is served through TCRdb, limited to in-frame sequences with V and J called. Missing clones are a known gap in these copies; in checked studies unresolved V genes cover under half, and the rest lacks a known reason. This sample is represented by over 45,000 clones; around 89% of them were singletons. Roughly 28% of the sample lies in the top ten. The clonotype comes from an adult with an advanced solid tumor such as melanoma, head and neck, liver or kidney cancer. Recombination joined TRBV4-1 with TRBJ2-3; the central 9 bases match TRBD2. Material: CD4+ or CD8+ T cells sorted from blood, obtained in a trial of the OX40 agonist ivuxolimab. The nucleotides read TGCGCCAGCAGCCAAGTCCCTAGCGGGGCCGGGGATACGCAGTATTTT. Its translation is CASSQVPSGAGDTQYF.